Below are 17 T cell receptor beta chains sequenced from a single sample in a study of T-cell memory formation after mild COVID-19. MiXCR, applied by TCRdb to the 5' RACE reads, yields one record per CDR3 protein. The top ten hold 40% to 50% of the sample, which has 100,000 to 120,000 distinct CDR3 sequences, approximately 22% seen once. Sequencing input: PBMCs or a T cell subset sorted from them (not recorded which). The receptors here all came from a man younger than 35 who had mild COVID-19 (a few samples of this study predate the infection). Cell type and time point are not known.

The chain joins TRBV11-2 to TRBJ2-5, with TRBD1 matching 7 bases. The V and J ends lost 0 bases and 2 bases, in that order; junction bases with no gene match: 9. Germline V gene lookup returns CDR1 SGHAT and CDR2 FQNNGV. CDR3 length: 17 amino acids. CDR3 sequence: CASSLDSADRTQETQYF. The CDR3 nucleotides read TGTGCCAGCAGCTTAGATTCAGCGGACAGGACACAAGAGACCCAGTACTTC.

The CDR3 nucleotides are TGTGCCAGCAGTTTAATATTGGGGGTAAGCGATGAGCAGTTCTTC. Its translation: CASSLILGVSDEQFF. This chain links TRBV12-3 or TRBV12-4 with TRBJ2-1; D tentatively fits TRBD1 or TRBD2 (5 bases each). Deletions cut 2 bases from V and 8 bases from J, with 16 bases between. The CDR3 runs 15 residues.

This chain joins TRBV12-3 or TRBV12-4 and TRBJ2-7, with D tentatively TRBD2 (6 bases). The CDR3 length is 11 residues. V dropped 3 bases and J dropped 10 bases, with 10 bases sitting between them. The CDR3 DNA follows: TGTGCCAGCAGTTTCGGCGGGGACCAGTACTTC. It encodes CASSFGGDQYF.

This chain joins TRBV5-1 and TRBJ2-3; D not resolved. The germline CDR1 and CDR2 sequences are SGHRS and YFSETQ. V lost 4 bases and J 4 bases, leaving 10 bases between the germline ends. The CDR3 sequence is 13 residues long. The CDR3 reads CASSPLPPDTQYF. The CDR3 DNA is TGCGCCAGCAGCCCCTTGCCACCAGATACGCAGTATTTT.

J is TRBJ1-2 and V is TRBV12-3 or TRBV12-4; D remains unclear. This CDR3 has 10 residues. Trimming left V 8 bases short and J 5 bases short, with 6 bases between. Here the CDR3 DNA reads TGTGCCAGCCGTGGGTATGGCTACACCTTC. Encoded protein: CASRGYGYTF.

This clonotype was counted between two and nine times. This sequence joins TRBV20-1 and TRBJ2-5; TRBD1 agrees at 9 bases. This CDR3 has 15 amino acids. Trimming at V came to 2 bases and at J to 2 bases, leaving 6 bases not matched to a gene. The V gene's germline CDR1 is DFQATT and CDR2 SNEGSKA (reference sequence). CDR3 in DNA: TGCAGTGCTAGACCAGACAGGGGGACACAAGAGACCCAGTACTTC. This sequence encodes CSARPDRGTQETQYF.

This clonotype was recorded many times. The rearrangement links TRBV29-1 to TRBJ2-3; the D gene is possibly TRBD2 (5 bases). This CDR3 comprises 13 residues. Germline CDR1 SQVTM, CDR2 ANQGSEA. Between the trimmed V and J ends, which lost 8 bases and 1 base, there was a span of 13 bases. This chain's CDR3 is CSSREYGTDTQYF. In nucleotides, the CDR3 is TGCAGCTCCCGGGAATATGGCACAGATACGCAGTATTTT.

This clonotype was observed a handful of times. J is TRBJ2-3 and V is TRBV6-1; 11 bases are shared with TRBD2. The CDR3 length is 18 residues. J was trimmed by 2 bases and V by 5 bases; bases with no gene match: 12. Germline assignment: CDR1 MNHNS and CDR2 SASEGT. The CDR3 nucleotides read TGTGCCAGCAGTCTAAGGGTAGCGGGGGGGGAAGTCACAGATACGCAGTATTTT. Amino acids: CASSLRVAGGEVTDTQYF.

This sequence joins TRBV9 and TRBJ2-3, with 8 bases matching TRBD2. The CDR3 length is 16 residues. Germline V gene lookup returns CDR1 SGDLS and CDR2 YYNGEE. V lost 0 bases, J lost 2 bases, and 5 bases stayed unmatched. CDR3 in amino acids: CASSVGRGEITDTQYF. The CDR3 nucleotides are TGTGCCAGCAGCGTAGGGCGGGGGGAGATCACAGATACGCAGTATTTT. Full variable domain (missing parts from reference TRBV9 and TRBJ2-3): DSGVTQTPKHLITATGQRVTLRCSPRSGDLSVYWYQQSLDQGLQFLIQYYNGEERAKGNILERFSAQQFPDLHSELNLSSLELGDSALYFCASSVGRGEITDTQYFGPGTRLTVL.

CDR3 nucleotide sequence: TGTGCCAGCAGCGGGGAGGCTTCCTACGAGCAGTACTTC. This translates into CASSGEASYEQYF. V gene TRBV5-6 combines with J gene TRBJ2-7; maybe TRBD2 (6 bases). This CDR3 has 13 residues. The germline V gene has CDR1 SGHDT and CDR2 YYEEEE. Trimming removed 4 bases from V and 1 base from J, with 9 bases in between.

The chain couples TRBV3-1 to TRBJ1-1; TRBD1 agrees at 9 bases. The CDR3 totals 13 residues. The J segment lost 11 bases and the V segment lost 2 bases, leaving 6 bases of the junction unmatched. Germline CDR1 and CDR2: LGHDT and YNNKEL (reference sequence). CDR3 sequence reads: CASSQSRDRAAFF. The CDR3 DNA reads as TGTGCCAGCAGCCAAAGTCGGGACAGGGCGGCTTTCTTT.

This clonotype came up a few times. This chain uses TRBV4-2 with TRBJ1-2; no clear D gene. Trimming removed 1 base at V and 1 base at J, with 13 bases between. The CDR3 runs to 16 residues. Looked up from germline, CDR1 is LGHNA and CDR2 is YNFKEQ. The CDR3 coding sequence is TGTGCCAGCAGCCAAGTTGGCAGCAACTTTAACTATGGCTACACCTTC. Translated, it gives CASSQVGSNFNYGYTF.

This clonotype was seen a handful of times. V is TRBV4-3 and J is TRBJ2-6; no reliable D call. This CDR3 has 16 residues. Germline V gives CDR1 LGHNA, CDR2 YSLEER. The V end was cut by 5 bases, the J end by 4 bases, with 15 bases between. CDR3 DNA sequence: TGCGCCAGCAGCTCGGGCCATCTGAAGGGGGCCAACGTCCTGACTTTC. Translation gives CASSSGHLKGANVLTF.

V is TRBV29-1 and J is TRBJ2-3; D is perhaps TRBD2 (5 bases). Germline V CDR1 and CDR2: SQVTM, ANQGSEA. V was shortened by 7 bases and J by 2 bases, with 19 bases between the two germline ends. The CDR3 consists of 15 residues. The CDR3 nucleotides are TGCAGCGCCCGGGGAAGGGTATTTAACACAGATACGCAGTATTTT. Its translation: CSARGRVFNTDTQYF.

J is TRBJ2-2 and V is TRBV2, with D possibly being TRBD1 (5 bases). The CDR3 spans 15 residues. The germline V and J ends were trimmed by 6 bases and 5 bases, with 16 bases remaining between them. In germline, CDR1 is SNHLY, CDR2 FYNNEI. The DNA for the CDR3 is TGTGCCAGCAGCGACCCGCGAAGGGGAACCGGGGAGCTGTTTTTT. Translating it yields CASSDPRRGTGELFF.

CDR3 region: CSAREGLAGYSYEQYV. In DNA, the CDR3 is TGCAGTGCTAGAGAGGGACTAGCGGGGTACTCCTACGAGCAGTACGTC. The V call is TRBV20-1, the J call TRBJ2-7; 13 bases line up with TRBD2. This CDR3 is 16 amino acids long. Germline CDR1 reads DFQATT; CDR2 reads SNEGSKA (reference sequence). Trimming at V came to 0 bases and at J to 0 bases, leaving 2 bases not matched to a gene.

The rearrangement uses TRBV5-1 and TRBJ1-1; D gene uncertain. This CDR3 comprises 15 residues. V lost 1 base to trimming and J lost 1 base, with 11 bases between them. CDR1 is SGHRS, CDR2 YFSETQ, per germline. The DNA of the CDR3 is TGCGCCAGCAGCTTGCCCAACCGGCCGAACACTGAAGCTTTCTTT. Translation gives CASSLPNRPNTEAFF.